Reported below is one T cell receptor (beta chain). The antigen remains undetermined. Naivety in CD8+ T cells corresponded to a CD45RO-CCR7+CD27+CD95- phenotype. This sample is part of a study of CXCR3-negative and CXCR3-positive naive CD8 T cells. Study conclusions and caveats: Researchers reported similar TRBV-TRBJ usage in naive CXCR3-negative and CXCR3-positive cells, though memory differed. Diversity ran similarly high across both naive subsets but far lower in memory CD8+ cells. Cryopreserved PBMCs had partly decreased CXCR3 expression; fresh PBMCs were used in most assays.

UMI-labeled 5' RACE yielded the TRB cDNA libraries. TCRdb reprocessed the 5' RACE reads and keeps a single row for each CDR3 protein, giving no DNA. The table lists 50,000 to 75,000 distinct CDR3 sequences. Per germline, CDR1 SEHNR and CDR2 FQNEAQ (reference sequence). CDR3 size: 12 residues. The sequenced material came from naive CXCR3- CD8+ T cells from blood. The subset: CD45RO-CCR7+CD27+CD95- naive CD8+ T cells lacking CXCR3 (TNR3-). This clonotype originated in a human donor in good health. Some clones in this sample may be carry-over from other donors' samples. This chain connects TRBV7-9 to TRBJ2-7; TCRdb's D gene call, TRBD1, goes unchecked for lack of DNA. The CDR3 protein is CASSPGGHEQYF.